Each of the 20 T cell receptor beta chains below was sequenced from the same sample in a study of shared clonotypes between healthy human individuals. Assay: immunoSEQ multiplex PCR; the TCRdb copy retains only in-frame clones and omits some. The table has 1 million to 1.3 million clones, 75% to 80% seen once. The sequenced sample consisted of memory CD4+ T cells from PBMCs. As to subset: CD45RA-negative fraction. The receptors were gathered from a man younger than 35 in good health. Some clones in this sample may be carry-over from other donors' samples.

About this clone: The same CDR3 can be traced to other DNA sequences in this sample. The rearrangement uses TRBV6-5 and TRBJ2-5; 14 nucleotides line up with TRBD2. This CDR3 has 15 amino acids. Unmatched junction bases numbered 1, after V lost 6 bases and J lost 1 base. Germline V gives CDR1 MNHEY, CDR2 SVGAGI. The CDR3 DNA sequence: TGTGCCAGCAGAGGACTAGCGGGGGGCCAAGAGACCCAGTACTTC. This gives the protein CASRGLAGGQETQYF.

As to this clone: With a much larger clone just one base away, this may be a read error. The chain is built from TRBV4-2 and TRBJ2-3; the D is unclear. V dropped 5 bases and J dropped 0 bases, with 9 bases sitting between them. CDR3 length: 14 residues. In germline, CDR1 is LGHNA, CDR2 YNFKEQ. Here the CDR3 reads CASSTTRSTDTQYF. For the CDR3, the DNA is TGTGCCAGCAGCACGACCCGGAGCACAGATACGCAGTATTTT.

A single count supports this clone. CDR3 protein: CASSEAAGTGELFF. CDR3 in DNA: TGTGCCAGCAGTGAAGCGGCGGGGACCGGGGAGCTGTTTTTT. The rearrangement uses TRBV2 and TRBJ2-2, with D maybe TRBD2 (6 bases). Looked up from germline, CDR1 is SNHLY and CDR2 is FYNNEI. The CDR3 has 14 residues. V lost 0 bases, J lost 5 bases, and 7 bases lay in between.

The chain carries TRBV30 and TRBJ2-1; TRBD2 aligns across 7 bases. The CDR3 has 14 residues. The V gene end was trimmed by 0 bases and the J gene end by 4 bases; junction bases not matched to a gene: 3. The germline gives CDR1 GTSNPN, CDR2 SVGIG (reference sequence). As DNA, the CDR3 is TGTGCCTGGAGTGTTGCAGCGGGATACAATGAGCAGTTCTTC. Protein sequence: CAWSVAAGYNEQFF. Variable domain in full (rest from reference TRBV30 and TRBJ2-1): SQTIHQWPATLVQPVGSPLSLECTVEGTSNPNLYWYRQAAGRGLQLLFYSVGIGQISSEVPQNLSASRPQDRQFILSSKKLLLSDSGFYLCAWSVAAGYNEQFFGPGTRLTVL.

This clone was observed a few times. The chain joins TRBV18 to TRBJ1-2; D is ambiguous. Germline V CDR1 and CDR2: KGHSH, LQKENI. This CDR3 comprises 13 residues. The ends were cut back, 3 bases at V and 8 bases at J, with 13 bases in the middle. CDR3 bases: TGTGCCAGCTCACCTCAGGCGGGCTGGGGCTACACCTTC. Translated: CASSPQAGWGYTF.

V gene TRBV27 combines with J gene TRBJ2-3; TRBD1 is a possible D gene (5 bases). Per germline, CDR1 MNHEY and CDR2 SMNVEV (reference sequence). Trimming stripped 5 bases from V and 2 bases from J, with 23 bases between. The CDR3 consists of 18 residues. The CDR3 region has the DNA TGTGCCAGCAGTAAAATCGGCGTCAGGGTCAAATTCACAGATACGCAGTATTTT. Residues: CASSKIGVRVKFTDTQYF.

This clone was detected only a few times. This rearrangement joins TRBV4-1 to TRBJ2-6; D not certain. The V gene's germline CDR1 is MGHRA and CDR2 YSYEKL. V shed 4 bases and J shed 0 bases, with 4 bases lying between them. The CDR3 runs 14 residues. CDR3 residues: CASSLDSGANVLTF. The CDR3 DNA follows: TGCGCCAGCAGCCTGGACTCTGGGGCCAACGTCCTGACTTTC.

This chain links TRBV19 with TRBJ1-3, with D perhaps TRBD1 (6 bases). V was pared by 4 bases and J by 4 bases, with 14 bases between. The germline V gene has CDR1 LNHDA and CDR2 SQIVND (reference sequence). CDR3 size: 15 residues. CDR3 bases: TGTGCCAGTAGTACGACCGCAGGGGTCGGAAACACCATATATTTT. It codes for CASSTTAGVGNTIYF.

This chain connects TRBV15 to TRBJ2-7; 9 bases match TRBD2. The CDR3 extends over 18 amino acids. The V segment lost 3 bases and the J segment 3 bases; nucleotides outside the gene matches: 15. Germline CDR1 LNHNV, CDR2 YYDKDF (reference sequence). The DNA of the CDR3 is TGTGCCACCAGCAGGGGAGGGACTAGCACCGATCTCGACTACGAGCAGTACTTC. Its protein is CATSRGGTSTDLDYEQYF.

In this sample, this clone turned up a few times. The V gene is TRBV5-1, the J gene TRBJ2-3, with TRBD2 matching 12 bases. Looked up from germline, CDR1 is SGHRS and CDR2 is YFSETQ. The trim removed 6 bases at V and 9 bases at J, leaving 14 bases unmatched. CDR3 length: 16 residues. CDR3 nucleotides: TGCGCCAGCACCGCCGGGACTAGCGGGTTAGAGGGGACGCAGTATTTT. Its protein is CASTAGTSGLEGTQYF. Full variable domain (missing parts from reference TRBV5-1 and TRBJ2-3): KAGVTQTPRYLIKTRGQQVTLSCSPISGHRSVSWYQQTPGQGLQFLFEYFSETQRNKGNFPGRFSGRQFSNSRSEMNVSTLELGDSALYLCASTAGTSGLEGTQYFGPGTRLTVL.

In its sample, this clone was seen once. This chain connects TRBV18 to TRBJ2-1; D call uncertain. CDR3 length: 15 amino acids. CDR1 KGHSH and CDR2 LQKENI come from the germline V gene. V shed 2 bases and J shed 1 base, with 9 bases lying between them. The CDR3 loop is CASSPKSVSYNEQFF. CDR3 coding DNA: TGTGCCAGCTCACCAAAATCCGTTTCCTACAATGAGCAGTTCTTC.

The genes are TRBV4-1 and TRBJ2-2; the D gene could be TRBD1 or TRBD2 (6 bases each). Germline V CDR1 and CDR2: MGHRA, YSYEKL. The germline V and J ends were trimmed by 5 bases and 4 bases, with 17 bases remaining between them. The CDR3 contains 16 residues. CDR3 bases: TGCGCCAGCAGCAAGGAGGGGGGCAGGGTCACCGGGGAGCTGTTTTTT. Translation gives CASSKEGGRVTGELFF.

Worth noting for this clone: Distinct nucleotide sequences in the sample also encode this CDR3. The CDR3 DNA sequence: TGTGCCTGGACTAGCGGCCTAAGCACAGATACGCAGTATTTT. Its protein is CAWTSGLSTDTQYF. The V and J genes are TRBV30 and TRBJ2-3, with 7 bases that match TRBD2. This CDR3 has 14 residues. From germline, CDR1 is GTSNPN and CDR2 SVGIG (reference sequence). Unmatched junction bases numbered 4, after V lost 4 bases and J lost 0 bases. The full variable domain, rest sourced from reference TRBV30 and TRBJ2-3, is SQTIHQWPATLVQPVGSPLSLECTVEGTSNPNLYWYRQAAGRGLQLLFYSVGIGQISSEVPQNLSASRPQDRQFILSSKKLLLSDSGFYLCAWTSGLSTDTQYFGPGTRLTVL.

The gene calls are TRBV2 and TRBJ2-1; 8 bases map to TRBD2. Germline trimming cut 6 bases from V and 0 bases from J; bases unmatched to any gene: 4. The CDR3 contains 15 residues. CDR1 is SNHLY, CDR2 FYNNEI, per germline. In nucleotides, the CDR3 is TGTGCCAGCAGCGCGACTAGCGTCTCCTACAATGAGCAGTTCTTC. It specifies CASSATSVSYNEQFF.

The J gene is TRBJ1-2, the V gene TRBV9; D uncertain. Germline CDR1 SGDLS, CDR2 YYNGEE. Trimming pared 2 bases from V and 5 bases from J, leaving 7 bases between. The CDR3 has 12 amino acids. The CDR3 region has the DNA TGTGCCAGCAGCGTCACGCGTTATGGCTACACCTTC. It is translated as CASSVTRYGYTF. Full variable domain (outside the CDR3, taken from reference TRBV9 and TRBJ1-2): DSGVTQTPKHLITATGQRVTLRCSPRSGDLSVYWYQQSLDQGLQFLIQYYNGEERAKGNILERFSAQQFPDLHSELNLSSLELGDSALYFCASSVTRYGYTFGSGTRLTVV.

This chain joins TRBV5-1 and TRBJ1-3; perhaps TRBD1 as D (6 bases). This CDR3 has 16 residues. V was trimmed by 4 bases and J by 4 bases, leaving 18 bases between them. The germline gives CDR1 SGHRS, CDR2 YFSETQ. The CDR3 is CASSPTGSGMGNTIYF. CDR3 coding DNA: TGCGCCAGCAGCCCCACAGGGAGTGGTATGGGAAACACCATATATTTT.

In this sample, this clone turned up once. This chain joins TRBV5-6 and TRBJ2-1; TRBD2 matches at 8 bases. The CDR3 runs to 16 residues. J gave up 4 bases and V 1 base, and 7 bases lay outside the gene matches. The germline gives CDR1 SGHDT, CDR2 YYEEEE. CDR3 region: CASSLLGSGMYNEQFF. DNA for the CDR3: TGTGCCAGCAGCTTGTTGGGTAGCGGGATGTACAATGAGCAGTTCTTC.

The rearrangement uses TRBV10-3 and TRBJ2-7, with D tentatively TRBD2 (5 bases). Per germline, CDR1 ENHRY and CDR2 SYGVKD. The V gene lost 2 bases and the J gene lost 3 bases, with 8 bases spanning the gap. CDR3 length: 13 residues. As DNA, the CDR3 is TGTGCCATCAGTGAGAAAGACTACTACGAGCAGTACTTC. Protein product: CAISEKDYYEQYF.

The V and J genes are TRBV25-1 and TRBJ1-2; maybe TRBD1 (6 bases). The CDR3 spans 12 residues. V gave up 6 bases and J gave up 6 bases, with 11 bases separating them. Looked up from germline, CDR1 is MGHDK and CDR2 is SYGVNS. The CDR3 nucleotides read TGTGCCAGCAGCATAACAGGGAATGGCTACACCTTC. Its protein is CASSITGNGYTF.

The J gene is TRBJ2-7, the V gene TRBV27, with TRBD1 identical over 8 bases. CDR1 is MNHEY and CDR2 is SMNVEV in the germline V gene (reference sequence). V lost 6 bases to trimming and J lost 2 bases; unmatched junction nucleotides: 15. The CDR3 consists of 17 residues. CDR3 in DNA: TGTGCCAGCAGCCACAGGGGGACCGGGACTTCAACCTACGAGCAGTACTTC. Amino acids: CASSHRGTGTSTYEQYF.